The entry below gives a single T cell receptor beta chain sequence along with its context. The entry originates in a study of blood T cell repertoires in COVID-19. Study-wide context: From the United States, Italy and Spain came samples of acute and convalescent COVID-19.

The repertoire was sequenced with immunoSEQ multiplex PCR; TCRdb's copy has only in-frame clones and lacks some. This repertoire shows approximately 180,000 clones, roughly 85% found once; its top ten account for 20% to 25%. Specimen: peripheral blood. This clonotype was sampled from a man aged 60 to 69 with active or convalescent COVID-19.

The CDR3 nucleotides are TGTGCCAGCAGCTGGGACACTTATGGCTACACCTTC. It specifies CASSWDTYGYTF. The chain has TRBV7-9 and TRBJ1-2; weak D call: TRBD1 (6 bases). Between the trimmed V and J ends, which lost 4 bases and 5 bases, there was a span of 8 bases. The CDR3 consists of 12 residues. CDR1 SEHNR and CDR2 FQNEAQ come from the germline V gene (reference sequence).